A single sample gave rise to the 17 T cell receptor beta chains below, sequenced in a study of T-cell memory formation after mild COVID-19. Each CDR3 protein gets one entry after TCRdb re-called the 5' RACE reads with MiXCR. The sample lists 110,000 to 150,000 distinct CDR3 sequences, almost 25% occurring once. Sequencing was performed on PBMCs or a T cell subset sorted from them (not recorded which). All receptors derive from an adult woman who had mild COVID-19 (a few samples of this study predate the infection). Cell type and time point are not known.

CDR3 sequence reads: CSAREETGMPQHF. The CDR3 DNA is TGCAGTGCTAGAGAGGAGACAGGGATGCCCCAGCATTTT. The V call is TRBV20-1, the J call TRBJ1-5; 7 positions match TRBD1. The CDR3 runs to 13 residues. V trimming: 0 bases; J trimming: 9 bases; junction bases outside the gene matches: 5. CDR1 and CDR2 (germline): DFQATT, SNEGSKA (reference sequence).

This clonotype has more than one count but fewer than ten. The CDR3 DNA is TGTGCCAGCACCACGCGGGGGGGTTTCGCGAACACCGGGGAGCTGTTTTTT. This sequence encodes CASTTRGGFANTGELFF. The V and J genes are TRBV7-9 and TRBJ2-2; TRBD2 matches 9 bases. Germline V lookup: CDR1 SEHNR, CDR2 FQNEAQ (reference sequence). V lost 7 bases, J lost 0 bases, and 9 bases stayed unmatched. The CDR3 has 17 amino acids.

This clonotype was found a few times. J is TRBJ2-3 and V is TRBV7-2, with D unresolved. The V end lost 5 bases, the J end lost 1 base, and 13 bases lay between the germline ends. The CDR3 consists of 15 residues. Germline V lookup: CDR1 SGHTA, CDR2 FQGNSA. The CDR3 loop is CASSAQGWGTDTQYF. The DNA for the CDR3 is TGTGCCAGCAGCGCACAAGGGTGGGGCACAGATACGCAGTATTTT.

The CDR3 bases are TGCGCCAGCAGCTTCAGTTGGGAGCAGAAGCCCTATGGCTACACCTTC. Amino acid sequence: CASSFSWEQKPYGYTF. The chain is built from TRBV5-1 and TRBJ1-2; D remains unclear. The CDR3 consists of 16 residues. V lost 2 bases and J 4 bases, leaving 18 bases between the germline ends. Germline values: CDR1 SGHRS, CDR2 YFSETQ. Together with reference TRBV5-1 and TRBJ1-2, the CDR3 gives the full variable domain: KAGVTQTPRYLIKTRGQQVTLSCSPISGHRSVSWYQQTPGQGLQFLFEYFSETQRNKGNFPGRFSGRQFSNSRSEMNVSTLELGDSALYLCASSFSWEQKPYGYTFGSGTRLTVV.

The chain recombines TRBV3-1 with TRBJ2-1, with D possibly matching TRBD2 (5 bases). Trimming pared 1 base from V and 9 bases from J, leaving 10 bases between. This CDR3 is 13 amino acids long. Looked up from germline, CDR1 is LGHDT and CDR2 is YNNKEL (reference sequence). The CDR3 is CASSQGGFPEQFF. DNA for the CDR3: TGTGCCAGCAGCCAAGGAGGGTTTCCTGAGCAGTTCTTC.

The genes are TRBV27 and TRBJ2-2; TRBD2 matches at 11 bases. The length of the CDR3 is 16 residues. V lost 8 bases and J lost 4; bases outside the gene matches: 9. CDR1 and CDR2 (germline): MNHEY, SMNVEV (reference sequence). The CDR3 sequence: CASRSGLAGATGELFF. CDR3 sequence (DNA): TGTGCCAGCCGATCTGGACTAGCGGGCGCCACCGGGGAGCTGTTTTTT.

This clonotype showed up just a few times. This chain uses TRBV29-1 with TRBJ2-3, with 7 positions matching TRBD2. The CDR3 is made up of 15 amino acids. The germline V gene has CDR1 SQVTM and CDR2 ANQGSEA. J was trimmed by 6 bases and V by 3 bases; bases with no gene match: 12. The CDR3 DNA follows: TGCAGCGTTGAGGAAGAGCGGGATTGGGTGGATACGCAGTATTTT. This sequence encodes CSVEEERDWVDTQYF.

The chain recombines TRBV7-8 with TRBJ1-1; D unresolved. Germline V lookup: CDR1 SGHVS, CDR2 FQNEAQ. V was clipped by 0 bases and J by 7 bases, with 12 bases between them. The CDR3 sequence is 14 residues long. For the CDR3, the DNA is TGTGCCAGCAGCTTAGCGCGTGGGCCGCGTGAAGCTTTCTTT. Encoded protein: CASSLARGPREAFF.

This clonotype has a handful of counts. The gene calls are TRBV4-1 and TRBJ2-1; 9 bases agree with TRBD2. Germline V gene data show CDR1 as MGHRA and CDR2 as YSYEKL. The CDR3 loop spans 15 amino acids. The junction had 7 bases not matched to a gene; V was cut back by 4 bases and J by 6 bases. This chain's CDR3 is CASSLSGLAANEQFF. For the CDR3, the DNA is TGCGCCAGCAGCCTCTCGGGACTAGCTGCCAATGAGCAGTTCTTC.

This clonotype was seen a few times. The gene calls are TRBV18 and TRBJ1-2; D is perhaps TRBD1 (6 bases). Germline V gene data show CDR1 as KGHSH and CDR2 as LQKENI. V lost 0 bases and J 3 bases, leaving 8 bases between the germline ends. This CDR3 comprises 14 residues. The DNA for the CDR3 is TGTGCCAGCTCACCACCGTGGGGGCACTATGGCTACACCTTC. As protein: CASSPPWGHYGYTF.

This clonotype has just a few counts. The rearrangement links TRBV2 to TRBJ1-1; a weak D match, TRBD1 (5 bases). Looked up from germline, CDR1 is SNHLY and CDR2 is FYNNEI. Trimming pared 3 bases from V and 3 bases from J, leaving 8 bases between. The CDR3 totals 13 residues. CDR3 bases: TGTGCCAGCAGTGATTACAGGCACACTGAAGCTTTCTTT. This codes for CASSDYRHTEAFF.

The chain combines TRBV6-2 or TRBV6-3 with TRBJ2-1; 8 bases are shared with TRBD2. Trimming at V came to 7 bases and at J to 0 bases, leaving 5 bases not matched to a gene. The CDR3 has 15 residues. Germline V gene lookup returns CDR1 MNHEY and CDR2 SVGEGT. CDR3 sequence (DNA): TGTGCCAGCACCTTACTAGCGGCCTCCTACAATGAGCAGTTCTTC. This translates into CASTLLAASYNEQFF.

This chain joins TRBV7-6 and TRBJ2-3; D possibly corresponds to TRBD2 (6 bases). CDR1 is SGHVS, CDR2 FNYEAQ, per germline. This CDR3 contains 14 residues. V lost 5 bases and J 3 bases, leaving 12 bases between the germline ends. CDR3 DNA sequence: TGTGCCAGCAGCCGCGCGGGGCTTACAGATACGCAGTATTTT. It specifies CASSRAGLTDTQYF.

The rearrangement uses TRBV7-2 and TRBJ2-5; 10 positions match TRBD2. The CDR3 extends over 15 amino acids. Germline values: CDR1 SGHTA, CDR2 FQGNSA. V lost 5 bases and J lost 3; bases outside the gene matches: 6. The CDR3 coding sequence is TGTGCCAGCAGCGCGGGACTAGCGTATGAAGAGACCCAGTACTTC. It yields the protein CASSAGLAYEETQYF.

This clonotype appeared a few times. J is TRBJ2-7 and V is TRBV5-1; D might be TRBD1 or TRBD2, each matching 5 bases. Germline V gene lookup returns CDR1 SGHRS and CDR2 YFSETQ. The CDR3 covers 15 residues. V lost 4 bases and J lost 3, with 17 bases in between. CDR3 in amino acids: CASSPQWDLLYEQYF. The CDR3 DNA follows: TGCGCCAGCAGCCCCCAATGGGACCTCCTCTACGAGCAGTACTTC.

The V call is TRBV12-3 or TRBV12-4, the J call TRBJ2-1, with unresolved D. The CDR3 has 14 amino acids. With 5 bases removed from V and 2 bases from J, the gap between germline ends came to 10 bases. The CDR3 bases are TGTGCCAGCAGTCCCGCTAGACCCTACAATGAGCAGTTCTTC. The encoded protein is CASSPARPYNEQFF.

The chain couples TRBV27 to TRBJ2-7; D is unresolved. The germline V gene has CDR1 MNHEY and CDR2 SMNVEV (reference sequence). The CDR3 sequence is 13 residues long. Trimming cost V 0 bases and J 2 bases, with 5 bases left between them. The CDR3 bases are TGTGCCAGCAGTTTATCGGCGGCCTACGAGCAGTACTTC. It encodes CASSLSAAYEQYF.